What follows is one TCR beta chain and its context. Its matching antigen is unknown. Caucasian, healthy and from Russia, the donors were aged between roughly 6 and 100. This record belongs to a study of blood T cells in healthy people across ages. Trimming removed 0 bases from V and 9 bases from J, with 17 bases in between. Germline V gives CDR1 LNHNV, CDR2 YYDKDF (reference sequence). The CDR3 is 15 residues long. Notes on the study in general: Those diversity estimates obtained from one million T cells were thought to be underestimates.

Primed by a sample-barcoded 5' primer and a J-beta primer mix, a second PCR proceeded for about 6 to 12 cycles. One entry per CDR3 protein results from TCRdb running MiXCR on the 5' RACE reads. The table records about 970,000 distinct CDR3 sequences, around 54% of them present only once. The sequenced sample consisted of blood. The rearrangement links TRBV15 to TRBJ1-1; D remains unclear. This TCR derives from a woman aged 60-75 years in good health. The CDR3 DNA follows: TGTGCCACCAGCAGAGAAGGTGAGAGACGGCCCCAAGCTTTCTTT. It encodes CATSREGERRPQAFF.